Each of the 5 T cell receptor beta chains below was sequenced from the same sample in a study of T cells in Graves' hyperthyroidism and ophthalmopathy. The CDR3 regions of TCR beta were amplified from RNA transcripts. The TCR CDR3 was amplified in a first-round RT-PCR using the HTBI primer set. TCRdb re-analysed the multiplex PCR reads in MiXCR, keeping a single row per CDR3 protein. The table lists roughly 720,000 distinct CDR3 sequences, 17% of them singletons. Input material: blood. These receptor sequences come from a man over 45 with Graves' hyperthyroidism.

The sample holds many counts of this clonotype. This rearrangement joins TRBV13 to TRBJ2-7; maybe TRBD2 (6 bases). Trimming shortened V by 5 bases and J by 7 bases, and 21 bases separated the two germline ends. The CDR3 length is 15 residues. The germline gives CDR1 PRHDT, CDR2 FYEKMQ (reference sequence). The CDR3 is CASSDAGTRLQEQYF. The CDR3 DNA reads TGTGCCAGCAGCGACGCGGGGACCCGCCTCCAGGAGCAGTACTTC.

There are many counts of this clonotype. The chain couples TRBV28 to TRBJ2-3; 14 bases agree with TRBD2. Unmatched junction bases numbered 6, after V lost 6 bases and J lost 4 bases. Germline CDR1 and CDR2: MDHEN and SYDVKM. This CDR3 spans 16 amino acids. The CDR3 nucleotides are TGTGCCAGCAGCTCACGACTAGCGGGAGGGCCAGATACGCAGTATTTT. Protein: CASSSRLAGGPDTQYF.

This chain links TRBV4-1 with TRBJ2-1; 7 nucleotides line up with TRBD2. Per germline, CDR1 MGHRA and CDR2 YSYEKL. V gave up 0 bases and J gave up 5 bases; unmatched junction bases: 4. The CDR3 is 15 residues long. CDR3 in amino acids: CASSQDPSGDNEQFF. For the CDR3, the DNA is TGCGCCAGCAGCCAAGATCCCAGCGGGGACAATGAGCAGTTCTTC.

This clonotype has at least ten counts. The chain employs TRBV7-9 and TRBJ1-2; D gene ambiguous. CDR1 is SEHNR and CDR2 is FQNEAQ in the germline V gene (reference sequence). The V end was cut by 6 bases, the J end by 7 bases, with 21 bases between. CDR3 length equals 15 residues. CDR3 residues: CASRDQEGVRFGYTF. CDR3 nucleotide sequence: TGTGCCAGCAGGGACCAAGAGGGCGTCAGGTTTGGCTACACCTTC.

Of note for this clonotype: Given the absence of the conserved phenylalanine or tryptophan at the CDR3 end, a read error is likely. The rearrangement joins TRBV7-3 to TRBJ2-3; a possible D gene is TRBD2 (6 bases). This CDR3 spans 14 amino acids. Germline V gene data show CDR1 as SGHTA and CDR2 as FQGTGA. V lost 4 bases and J 0 bases, leaving 8 bases between the germline ends. The CDR3 is CASSWRGSTDTQYV. The DNA for the CDR3 is TGTGCCAGCAGCTGGAGGGGCAGCACAGATACGCAGTATGTT.